This TCR beta chain was recorded in a study of regulatory T cells in long-lasting Graves disease. General study results and limits: With a small sample size, accuracy may have been reduced.

This clonotype appeared a few times. The antigen is not known. CDR1 MDHEN and CDR2 SYDVKM come from the germline V gene. V was cut by 7 bases and J by 8 bases, with 14 bases left in between. The length of the CDR3 is 12 residues. CDR3 regions were amplified by Arm-PCR using iRepertoire HTBI primers to build TCR beta libraries. One entry per CDR3 protein results from TCRdb running MiXCR on the multiplex PCR reads. Among hundreds of thousands of distinct CDR3 sequences listed, approximately 22% were seen once. The time point: persistent/refractory GD, antithyroid drugs over 5 years with positive TRAb. The authors made the TCR library using RNA they extracted from PBMCs. The EDTA tubes were filled with roughly 10 milliliters of drawn peripheral blood.

The rearrangement links TRBV28 to TRBJ1-1; D gene uncertain. This TCR derives from a female donor with Graves disease. The sequences come from peripheral blood mononuclear cells (PBMCs), collected when the disease was refractory, from a patient treated with antithyroid drugs. The CDR3 here is CASNTPNGEAFF. CDR3 nucleotide sequence: TGTGCCAGCAACACCCCAAACGGGGAAGCTTTCTTT.